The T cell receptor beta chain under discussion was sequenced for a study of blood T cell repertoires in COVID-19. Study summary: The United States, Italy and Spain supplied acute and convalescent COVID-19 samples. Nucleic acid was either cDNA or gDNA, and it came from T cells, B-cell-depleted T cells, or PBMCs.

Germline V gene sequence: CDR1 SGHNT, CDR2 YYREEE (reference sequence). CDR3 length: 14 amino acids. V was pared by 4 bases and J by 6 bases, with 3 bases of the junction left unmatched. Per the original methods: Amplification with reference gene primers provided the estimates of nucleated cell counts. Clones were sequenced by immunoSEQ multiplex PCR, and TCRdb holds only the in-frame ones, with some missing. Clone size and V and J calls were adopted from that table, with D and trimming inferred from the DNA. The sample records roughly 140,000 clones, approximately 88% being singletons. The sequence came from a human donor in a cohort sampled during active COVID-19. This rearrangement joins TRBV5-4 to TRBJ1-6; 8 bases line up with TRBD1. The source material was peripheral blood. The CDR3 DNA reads TGTGCCAGCAGCAAAGGACAGGGTAATTCACCCCTCCACTTT. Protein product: CASSKGQGNSPLHF.